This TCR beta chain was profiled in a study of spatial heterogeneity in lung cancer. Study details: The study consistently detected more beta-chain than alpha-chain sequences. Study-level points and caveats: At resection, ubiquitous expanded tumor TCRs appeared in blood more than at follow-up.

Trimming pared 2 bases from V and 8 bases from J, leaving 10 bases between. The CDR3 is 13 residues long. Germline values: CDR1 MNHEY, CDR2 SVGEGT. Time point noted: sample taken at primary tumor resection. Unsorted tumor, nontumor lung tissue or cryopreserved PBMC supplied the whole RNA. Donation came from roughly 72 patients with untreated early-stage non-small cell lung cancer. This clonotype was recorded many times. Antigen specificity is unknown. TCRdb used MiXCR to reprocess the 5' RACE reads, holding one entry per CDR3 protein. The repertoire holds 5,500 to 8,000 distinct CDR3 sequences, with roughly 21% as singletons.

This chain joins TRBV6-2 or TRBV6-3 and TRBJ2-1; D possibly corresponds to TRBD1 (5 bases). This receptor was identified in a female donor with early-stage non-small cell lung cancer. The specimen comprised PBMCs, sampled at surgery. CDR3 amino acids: CASSYGAEYEQFF. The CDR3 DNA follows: TGTGCCAGCAGTTACGGGGCCGAGTATGAGCAGTTCTTC.